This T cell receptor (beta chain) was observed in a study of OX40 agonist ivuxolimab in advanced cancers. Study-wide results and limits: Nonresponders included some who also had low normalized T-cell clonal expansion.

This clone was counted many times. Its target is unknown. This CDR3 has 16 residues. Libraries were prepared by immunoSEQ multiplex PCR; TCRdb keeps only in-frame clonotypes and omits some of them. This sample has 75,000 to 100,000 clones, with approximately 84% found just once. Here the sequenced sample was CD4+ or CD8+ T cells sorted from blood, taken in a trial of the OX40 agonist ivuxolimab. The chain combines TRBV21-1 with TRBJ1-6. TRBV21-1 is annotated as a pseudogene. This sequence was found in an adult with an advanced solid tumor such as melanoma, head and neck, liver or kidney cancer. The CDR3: CASSRTGLGSFWTLHF. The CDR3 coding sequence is TGTGCCAGCAGCAGGACCGGACTGGGTAGTTTTTGGACCCTCCACTTT.